The clone carrying this T cell receptor beta chain has only a few counts. Its antigen is currently unknown. These data originate in a study of T cells after yellow fever vaccination. TCRdb passed the 5' RACE reads through MiXCR, listing each CDR3 protein once. This table has hundreds of thousands of distinct CDR3 sequences, 6.2% appearing once. Whole-study findings and limits: One caveat is that FACS-sorted repertoires could contain abundant clonotypes contaminating from the bulk population.

Trimming took 6 bases from V and 4 from J, leaving 15 bases between them. Germline V gives CDR1 DFQATT, CDR2 SNEGSKA (reference sequence). The length of the CDR3 is 14 residues. J is TRBJ2-2 and V is TRBV20-1, with a tentative D call TRBD2 (6 bases). The source material was PBMCs, sampled 5 days after the yellow fever booster vaccination. The TCR was taken from a man under 40 who received the YFV17D yellow fever vaccine. The CDR3 sequence: CSATSGGSTGELFF. In DNA, the CDR3 is TGCAGTGCAACCTCAGGAGGGAGCACCGGGGAGCTGTTTTTT.